These T cell receptor beta chains were read from a single sample in a study of blood T cell repertoires in COVID-19. Libraries were prepared by immunoSEQ multiplex PCR; TCRdb keeps only in-frame clonotypes and omits some of them. The repertoire holds about 380,000 clones, with approximately 90% as singletons. The source material was PBMCs or T cells enriched from blood (not recorded which). The receptors originated from a woman under 30 who had recovered from COVID-19. CDR3s include the opening cysteine and the closing phenylalanine or tryptophan. A D gene is named only where the DNA matches it firmly. The listing skips clone size in some rows; elsewhere it reads once, few, many or a size class.

TRBV7-9	TRBJ2-7	-	TRBD1	TGTGCCAGCAGCCCTAGTGTGTCGGGACGACAGGGGAGAAAGTACTTC	CASSPSVSGRQGRKYF
TRBV28	TRBJ1-2	-	-	TGTGCCAGCAGGTACCCCGGCGGTAGGAGGTATGGCTACACCTTC	CASRYPGGRRYGYTF
TRBV6-6	TRBJ2-3	-	-	TGTGCCATAAAGACTAGCACAGATACGCAGTATTTT	CAIKTSTDTQYF
TRBV6-5	TRBJ1-2	once	-	TGTGCCAGCAGCACAGCATCCGGGGACTCGGAGTTC	CASSTASGDSEF
TRBV24-1	TRBJ2-2	-	-	TGTGCCACCAGTGATTTTACGGGGGGCGAGTTTCCCGGGGAGCTGTTTTTT	CATSDFTGGEFPGELFF
TRBV5-8	TRBJ1-2	-	-	TGTGCCAGCAGCTTGGACAGGTTTCCCTATGGCTACACCTTC	CASSLDRFPYGYTF
TRBV3-1/TRBV3-2	TRBJ2-3	-	TRBD1	TGTGCCAGCAGCCAAGGACAGGGGGTTCGCACAGATACGCAGTATTTT	CASSQGQGVRTDTQYF
TRBV7-3	TRBJ2-3	-	-	TGTGCCAGCAGCAACACTGGTGGAGGGGATACGCAGTATTTT	CASSNTGGGDTQYF
TRBV9	TRBJ1-2	-	-	TGTGCCAGCAGCCCTTCGGGGAACTATGGCTACACCTTC	CASSPSGNYGYTF
TRBV15	TRBJ1-1	few	-	TGTGCCACCAGCAGCCAAATGCGAACTGAAGCTTTCTTT	CATSSQMRTEAFF
TRBV6-5	TRBJ2-1	-	-	TGTGCCAGCAGTTACTCGACAGGAGGCTCCGGTGAGCAGTTCTTC	CASSYSTGGSGEQFF
TRBV7-3	TRBJ1-2	-	TRBD1	TGTGCCAGCAGCCCATCGACAGGGTCCTATGGCTACACCTTC	CASSPSTGSYGYTF
TRBV7-2	TRBJ1-6	once	-	TGTGCCAGCAGCTTACGATACAGGGATTCACCCCTCCACTTT	CASSLRYRDSPLHF
TRBV19	TRBJ1-3	-	-	TGTGCCAGTAACCCCGACAGGTCCCGCCCTGGAAACACCATATATTTT	CASNPDRSRPGNTIYF
TRBV10-3	TRBJ2-3	-	TRBD2	TGTGCCATCACAGCGGGGGGGATCCGGTCAGATACGCAGTATTTT	CAITAGGIRSDTQYF
TRBV30	TRBJ2-7	-	TRBD1	TGTGCCTGGAGTCCCATCGGACAGGGGGAGCAGTACTTC	CAWSPIGQGEQYF
TRBV11-2	TRBJ2-7	-	TRBD1	TGTGCCAGCAGCCGGCCGGGACAGGGCTACGAGCAGTACTTC	CASSRPGQGYEQYF
TRBV2	TRBJ2-1	-	-	TGTGCCAGCAGAGGACGGGGGAGAAACAGGAATGAGCAGTTCTTC	CASRGRGRNRNEQFF
TRBV7-3	TRBJ2-7	-	-	TGTGCCAGCAGCCCCCCGGACCCAGGGAGGACCTACGAGCAGTACTTC	CASSPPDPGRTYEQYF
TRBV4-1	TRBJ1-2	-	TRBD1	TGCGCCAGCGGGACAGCTAACTATGGCTACACCTTC	CASGTANYGYTF
TRBV7-9	TRBJ1-2	-	TRBD1	TGTGCCAGCAGCATCACAGGGGATGTCGCCTATGGCTACACCTTC	CASSITGDVAYGYTF
TRBV25-1	TRBJ1-2	once	TRBD1	TGTGCCAGCAGTGGGGCGGGACAGAACTATGGCTACACCTTC	CASSGAGQNYGYTF
TRBV9	TRBJ1-2	once	-	TGTGCCAGCAGCGTAGCAGGGGATGGCTACACCTTC	CASSVAGDGYTF
TRBV4-1	TRBJ1-5	few	TRBD1	TGCGCCAGCAGCGAGGGGGCCAGTCAGCCCCAGCATTTT	CASSEGASQPQHF
TRBV19	TRBJ1-5	-	TRBD1	TGTGCCAGTCTCCCGGGACAGGGGGCGCGTCAGCCCCAGCATTTT	CASLPGQGARQPQHF
TRBV7-2	TRBJ2-3	once	-	TGTGCCAGCAGCTTATACCGCGACACAGATACGCAGTATTTT	CASSLYRDTDTQYF
TRBV24-1	TRBJ1-1	-	-	TGTGCCACCAGTGACGCAGGGCGCCGAGGAGCTTTCTTT	CATSDAGRRGAFF
TRBV6-4	TRBJ2-2	-	TRBD2	TGTGCCAGCAAGGCTAGCGGGGTCACCGGGGAGCTGTTTTTT	CASKASGVTGELFF
TRBV6-5	TRBJ2-7	-	TRBD1	TGTGCCAGCAGACCCGGGACAGCCCGCTACGAGCAGTACTTC	CASRPGTARYEQYF
TRBV3-1/TRBV3-2	TRBJ2-5	-	TRBD2	TGTGCCAGCAGCCAAGATTTTTCGACTAGCGGGCCGGAGACCCAGTACTTC	CASSQDFSTSGPETQYF
TRBV9	TRBJ1-1	-	-	TGTGCCAGCAGCGGGCTACAGGGTAGGGTAGGGGGTGAAGCTTTCTTT	CASSGLQGRVGGEAFF
TRBV4-3	TRBJ2-1	-	TRBD1	TGCGCCAGCAGTGATCGGGACAGAGACTACAATGAGCAGTTCTTC	CASSDRDRDYNEQFF
TRBV19	TRBJ1-4	-	TRBD1	TGTGCCAGTAGAATGGGACAGTCGGTTAGTGAAAAACTGTTTTTT	CASRMGQSVSEKLFF
TRBV11-3	TRBJ2-5	-	-	TGTGCCAGCAGCTTAGGCGTCACTGGAGGGGAGACCCAGTACTTC	CASSLGVTGGETQYF
TRBV7-2	TRBJ2-3	-	TRBD2	TGTGCCAGCAGCCGCTCGCAGCCGGGGGGTTTGCAGTATTTT	CASSRSQPGGLQYF
TRBV29-1	TRBJ2-3	once	TRBD1	TGCAGCGTTGCACCGGGACAGGGAACAGATACGCAGTATTTT	CSVAPGQGTDTQYF
TRBV29-1	TRBJ1-1	-	TRBD1	TGCAGCGTTGAACCGGGACAGGGGCTAGAAGCTTTCTTT	CSVEPGQGLEAFF
TRBV5-4	TRBJ2-1	-	TRBD2	TGTGCCAGCAGGGGACTAATTGACGATGAGCAGTTCTTC	CASRGLIDDEQFF
TRBV7-6	TRBJ1-3	-	-	TGTGCCAGCAGCTTACTCCCGGGACATCACTCTGGAAACACCATATATTTT	CASSLLPGHHSGNTIYF
TRBV4-3	TRBJ1-6	-	-	TGCGCCAGCAGCCAAGACTACAGGGCCCATAATTCACCCCTCCACTTT	CASSQDYRAHNSPLHF
TRBV7-9	TRBJ1-4	-	-	TGTGCCAGCAGCCCGACGAGTACGAGCGACGAAAAACTGTTTTTT	CASSPTSTSDEKLFF
TRBV6-5	TRBJ1-3	-	-	TGTGCCAGCAGGCGGGCAGGAGGAAACACCATATATTTT	CASRRAGGNTIYF
TRBV3-1/TRBV3-2	TRBJ2-2	-	TRBD1	TGTGCCAGCAGCCCATTACCGGGACAGGGAGAAACCGGGGAGCTGTTTTTT	CASSPLPGQGETGELFF
TRBV18	TRBJ1-2	-	TRBD1	TGTGCCAGCTCACCCCGGGACAGGGTCATGGATGGCTACACCTTC	CASSPRDRVMDGYTF
TRBV4-1	TRBJ1-6	-	-	TGCGCCAGCAGCCAAGGCGACAGCTATTCACCCCTCCACTTT	CASSQGDSYSPLHF